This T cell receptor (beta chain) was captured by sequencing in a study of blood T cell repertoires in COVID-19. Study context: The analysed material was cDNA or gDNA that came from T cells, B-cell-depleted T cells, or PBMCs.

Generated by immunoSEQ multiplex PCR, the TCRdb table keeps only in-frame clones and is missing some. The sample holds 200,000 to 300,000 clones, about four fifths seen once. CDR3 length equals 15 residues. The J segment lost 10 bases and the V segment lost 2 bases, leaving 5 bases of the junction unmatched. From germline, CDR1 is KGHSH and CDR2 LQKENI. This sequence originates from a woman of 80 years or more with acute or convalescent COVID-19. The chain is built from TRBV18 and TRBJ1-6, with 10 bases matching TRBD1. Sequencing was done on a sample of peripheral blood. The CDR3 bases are TGTGCCAGCTCACCAGCCGGACAGGGGGGATCACCCCTCCACTTT. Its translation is CASSPAGQGGSPLHF.